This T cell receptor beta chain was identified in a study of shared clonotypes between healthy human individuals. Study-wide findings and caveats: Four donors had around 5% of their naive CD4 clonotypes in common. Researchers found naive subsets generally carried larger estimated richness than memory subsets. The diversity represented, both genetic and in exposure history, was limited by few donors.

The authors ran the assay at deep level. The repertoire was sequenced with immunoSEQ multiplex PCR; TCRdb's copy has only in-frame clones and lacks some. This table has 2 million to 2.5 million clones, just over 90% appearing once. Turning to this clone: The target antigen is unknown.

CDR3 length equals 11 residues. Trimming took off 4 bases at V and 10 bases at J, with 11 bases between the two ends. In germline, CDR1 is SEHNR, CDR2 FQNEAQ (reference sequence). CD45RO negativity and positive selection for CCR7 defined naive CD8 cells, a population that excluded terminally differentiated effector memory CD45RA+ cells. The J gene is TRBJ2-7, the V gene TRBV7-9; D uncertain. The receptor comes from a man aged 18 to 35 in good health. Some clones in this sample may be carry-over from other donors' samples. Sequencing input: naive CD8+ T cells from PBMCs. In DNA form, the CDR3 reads TGTGCCAGCAGCTCCGAGGCGGTCCAGTACTTC. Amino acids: CASSSEAVQYF.